The T cell receptor (beta chain) under discussion was sequenced for a study of siplizumab effects on memory and regulatory T cells. Findings of the study overall: Under siplizumab, an average about 70% of mappable alloreactive CD4+ clones were Treg-derived, compared with approximately 25% in controls. It was never confirmed that proliferating Tregs from siplizumab cultures were suppressive. Naive T cells seemed more diverse than memory cells and seemed major alloresponse contributors.

With respect to this clone: The antigen is not known.

Profiling relied on immunoSEQ multiplex PCR, and the TCRdb table lists in-frame clones only, not all of them. The data show some 100,000 clones, with around 90% seen just once and around 2.6% held by the top ten. What was sequenced was CD4+ T cells sorted from blood. The TCR was taken from a human donor in good health. Some clones in this sample may be carry-over from other donors' samples.

CDR3 amino acids: CASSLEARPLGQYF. In nucleotides, the CDR3 is TGCGCCAGCAGCTTGGAGGCCAGACCCCTGGGGCAGTACTTC. The V call is TRBV5-1, the J call TRBJ2-7; D is unclear. The germline V gene has CDR1 SGHRS and CDR2 YFSETQ. Trimming took off 0 bases at V and 9 bases at J, with 16 bases between the two ends. This CDR3 is 14 amino acids long. The full variable domain, its missing parts supplied by reference TRBV5-1 and TRBJ2-7, is KAGVTQTPRYLIKTRGQQVTLSCSPISGHRSVSWYQQTPGQGLQFLFEYFSETQRNKGNFPGRFSGRQFSNSRSEMNVSTLELGDSALYLCASSLEARPLGQYFGPGTRLTVT.